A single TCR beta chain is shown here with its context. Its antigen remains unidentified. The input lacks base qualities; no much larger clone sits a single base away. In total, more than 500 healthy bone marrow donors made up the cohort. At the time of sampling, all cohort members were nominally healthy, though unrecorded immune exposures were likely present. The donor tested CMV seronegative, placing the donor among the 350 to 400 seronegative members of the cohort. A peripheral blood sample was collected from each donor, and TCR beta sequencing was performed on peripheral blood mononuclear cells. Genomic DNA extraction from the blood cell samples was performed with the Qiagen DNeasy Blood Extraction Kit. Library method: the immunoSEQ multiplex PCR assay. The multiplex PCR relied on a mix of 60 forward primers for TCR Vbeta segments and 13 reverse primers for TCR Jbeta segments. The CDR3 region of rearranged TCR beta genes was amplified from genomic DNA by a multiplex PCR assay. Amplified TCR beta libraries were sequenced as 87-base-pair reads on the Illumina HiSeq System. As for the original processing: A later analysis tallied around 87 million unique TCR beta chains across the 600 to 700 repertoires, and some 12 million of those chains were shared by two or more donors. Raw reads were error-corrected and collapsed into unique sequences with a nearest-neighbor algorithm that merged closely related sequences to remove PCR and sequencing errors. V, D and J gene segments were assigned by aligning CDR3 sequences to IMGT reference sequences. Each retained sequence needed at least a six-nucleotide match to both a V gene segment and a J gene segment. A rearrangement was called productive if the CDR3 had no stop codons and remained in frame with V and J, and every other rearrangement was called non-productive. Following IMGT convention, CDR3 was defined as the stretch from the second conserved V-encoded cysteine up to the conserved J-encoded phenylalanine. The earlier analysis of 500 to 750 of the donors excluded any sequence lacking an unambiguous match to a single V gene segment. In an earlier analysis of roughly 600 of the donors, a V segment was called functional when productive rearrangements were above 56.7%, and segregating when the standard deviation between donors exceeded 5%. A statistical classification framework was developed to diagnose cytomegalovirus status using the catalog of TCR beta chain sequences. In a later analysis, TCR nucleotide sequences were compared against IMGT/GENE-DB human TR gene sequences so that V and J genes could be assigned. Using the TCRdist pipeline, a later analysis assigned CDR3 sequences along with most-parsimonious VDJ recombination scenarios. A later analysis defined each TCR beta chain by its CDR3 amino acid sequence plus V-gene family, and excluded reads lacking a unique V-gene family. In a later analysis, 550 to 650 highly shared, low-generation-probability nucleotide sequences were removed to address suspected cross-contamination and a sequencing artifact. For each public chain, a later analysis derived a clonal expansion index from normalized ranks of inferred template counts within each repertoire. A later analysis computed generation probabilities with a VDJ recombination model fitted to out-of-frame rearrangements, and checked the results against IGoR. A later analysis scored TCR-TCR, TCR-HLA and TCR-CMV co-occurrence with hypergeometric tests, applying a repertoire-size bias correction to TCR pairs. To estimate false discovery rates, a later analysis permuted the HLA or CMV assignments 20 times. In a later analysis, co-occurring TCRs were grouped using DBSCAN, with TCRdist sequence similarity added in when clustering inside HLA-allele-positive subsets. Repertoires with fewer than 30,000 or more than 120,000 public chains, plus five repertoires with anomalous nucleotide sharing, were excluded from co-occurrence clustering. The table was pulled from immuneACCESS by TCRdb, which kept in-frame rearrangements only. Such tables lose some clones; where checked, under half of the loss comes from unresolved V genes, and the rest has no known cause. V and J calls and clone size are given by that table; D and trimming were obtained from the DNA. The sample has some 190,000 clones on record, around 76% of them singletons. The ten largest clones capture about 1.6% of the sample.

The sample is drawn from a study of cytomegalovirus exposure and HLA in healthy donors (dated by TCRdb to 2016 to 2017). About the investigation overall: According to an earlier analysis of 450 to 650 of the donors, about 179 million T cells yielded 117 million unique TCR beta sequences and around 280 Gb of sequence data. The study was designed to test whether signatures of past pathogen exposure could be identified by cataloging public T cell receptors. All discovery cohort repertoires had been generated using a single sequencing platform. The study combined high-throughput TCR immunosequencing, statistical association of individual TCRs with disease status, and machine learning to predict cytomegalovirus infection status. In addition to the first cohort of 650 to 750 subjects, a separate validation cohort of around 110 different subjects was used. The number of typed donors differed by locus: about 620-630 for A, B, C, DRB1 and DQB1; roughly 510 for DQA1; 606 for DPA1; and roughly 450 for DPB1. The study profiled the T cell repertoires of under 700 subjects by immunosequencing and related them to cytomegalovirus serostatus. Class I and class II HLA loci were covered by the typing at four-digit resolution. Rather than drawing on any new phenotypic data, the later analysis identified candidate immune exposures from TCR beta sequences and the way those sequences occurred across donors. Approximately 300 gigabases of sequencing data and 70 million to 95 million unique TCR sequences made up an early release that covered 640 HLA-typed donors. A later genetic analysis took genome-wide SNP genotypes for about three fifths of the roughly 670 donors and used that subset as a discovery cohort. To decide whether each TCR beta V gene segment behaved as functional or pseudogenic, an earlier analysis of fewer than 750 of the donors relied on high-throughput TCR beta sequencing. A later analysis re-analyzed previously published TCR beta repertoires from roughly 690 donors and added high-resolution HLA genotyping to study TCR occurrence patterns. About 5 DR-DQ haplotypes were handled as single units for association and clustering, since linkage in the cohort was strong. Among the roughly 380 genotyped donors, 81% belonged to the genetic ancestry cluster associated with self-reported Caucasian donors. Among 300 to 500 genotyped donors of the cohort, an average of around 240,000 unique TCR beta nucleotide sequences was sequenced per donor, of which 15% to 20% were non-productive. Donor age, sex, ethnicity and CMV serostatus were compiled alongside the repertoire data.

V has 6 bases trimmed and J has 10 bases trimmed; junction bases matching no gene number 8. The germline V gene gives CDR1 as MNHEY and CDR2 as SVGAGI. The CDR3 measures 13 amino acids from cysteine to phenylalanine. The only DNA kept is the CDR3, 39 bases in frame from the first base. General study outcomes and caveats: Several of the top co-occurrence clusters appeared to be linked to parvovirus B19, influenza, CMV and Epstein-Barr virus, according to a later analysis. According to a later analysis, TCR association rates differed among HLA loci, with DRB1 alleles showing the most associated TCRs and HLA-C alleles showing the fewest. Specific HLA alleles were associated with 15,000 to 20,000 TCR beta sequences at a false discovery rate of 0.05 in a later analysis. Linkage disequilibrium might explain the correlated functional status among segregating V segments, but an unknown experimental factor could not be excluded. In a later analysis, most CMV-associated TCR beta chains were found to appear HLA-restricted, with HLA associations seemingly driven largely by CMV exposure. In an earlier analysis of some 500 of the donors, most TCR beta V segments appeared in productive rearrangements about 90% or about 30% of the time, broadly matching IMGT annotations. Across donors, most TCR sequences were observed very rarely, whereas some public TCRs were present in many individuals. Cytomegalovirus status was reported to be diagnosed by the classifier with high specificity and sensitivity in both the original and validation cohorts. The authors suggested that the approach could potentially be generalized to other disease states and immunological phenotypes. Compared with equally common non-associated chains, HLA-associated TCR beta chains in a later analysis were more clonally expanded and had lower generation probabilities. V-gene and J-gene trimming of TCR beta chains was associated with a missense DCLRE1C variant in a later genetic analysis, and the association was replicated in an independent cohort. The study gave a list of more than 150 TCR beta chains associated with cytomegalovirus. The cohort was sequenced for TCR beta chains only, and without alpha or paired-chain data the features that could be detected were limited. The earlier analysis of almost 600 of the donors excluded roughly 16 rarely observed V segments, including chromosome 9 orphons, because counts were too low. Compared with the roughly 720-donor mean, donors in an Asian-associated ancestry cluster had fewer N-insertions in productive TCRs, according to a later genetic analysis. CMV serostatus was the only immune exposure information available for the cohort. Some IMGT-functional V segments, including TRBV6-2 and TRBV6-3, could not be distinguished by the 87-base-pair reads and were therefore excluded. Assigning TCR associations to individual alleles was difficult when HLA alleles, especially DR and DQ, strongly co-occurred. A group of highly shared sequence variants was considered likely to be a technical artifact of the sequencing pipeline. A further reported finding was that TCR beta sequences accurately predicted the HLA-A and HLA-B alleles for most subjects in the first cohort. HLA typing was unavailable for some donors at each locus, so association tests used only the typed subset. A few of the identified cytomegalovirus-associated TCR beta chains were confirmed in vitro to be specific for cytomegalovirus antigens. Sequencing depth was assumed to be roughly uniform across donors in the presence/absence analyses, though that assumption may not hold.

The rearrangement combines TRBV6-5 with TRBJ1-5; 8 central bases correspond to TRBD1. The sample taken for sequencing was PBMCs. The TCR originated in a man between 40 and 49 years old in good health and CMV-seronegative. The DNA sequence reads TGTGCCAGCAGAGCCACGACAGGGGCCCCCCAGCATTTT. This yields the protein CASRATTGAPQHF.